This T cell receptor beta chain emerged from a study of early T cells in non-severe SARS-CoV-2 infection (dated by TCRdb to the early 2020s). A note on the overall study: Because TCR sequencing relied on bulk RNA taken from unsorted whole blood, pairing of alpha and beta chains was not possible. Summary of the overall study and its limitations: Matching against VDJdb was skewed toward anti-spike CD8 responses, likely underestimated virus-specific expansions, and missed private and CD4 specificities.

The method was 5' RACE. Sequencer: NextSeq 500. The TCR library protocol attached unique molecular identifiers to individual cDNA molecules to correct for sequencing error and PCR bias. Sequencing covered both TCR alpha and beta chains, and within each sample the abundances of alpha and beta sequences were tightly co-correlated. The study's processing was this. Decombinator V4 was used to annotate TCR sequences for V gene, J gene and CDR3. TCRs were defined as expanded if a significant change between any two time points was detected under a Poisson model with p below 0.0001. TCR abundances were normalised to the total number of TCRs sequenced in each sample and reported as counts per million. MAIT TCRs were defined by TRAV1-2 paired with TRAJ12, TRAJ20 or TRAJ33, and iNKT TCRs by TRAV10 paired with TRAJ18. VDJdb, accessed 1 November 2021, was searched for CMV, EBV and SARS-CoV-2 annotated TCRs, with TCRs annotated for multiple antigens excluded. The public reads were reprocessed in TCRdb via fastp at Q25 and MiXCR, keeping in-frame beta chains. Each record represents a unique CDR3 protein, reported with the most common genes and DNA among its rows. The V and J calls reflect TCRdb's pipeline rather than the authors' work. For this sample the table gives around 64,000 distinct CDR3 sequences, of which more than 9.5% were detected only once. The ten most abundant clones make up 4.5% to 7% of the sample.

The CDR3 sequence holds 13 residues, the cysteine and phenylalanine included. Kept here is only the CDR3 DNA, which spans 39 bases and is read in frame from base 1. The germline V gene yields MNHNS for CDR1 and SASEGT for CDR2. After removal of 2 bases from V and 12 bases from J, the junction retains 6 bases not matched to a gene. Note on this clonotype: The antigen this receptor binds is unknown. No base-level quality is on record; no much larger clone is a single base apart.

Set within a cohort of healthcare workers in London, UK, this nested case-control study involved weekly PCR testing of nasopharyngeal swabs along with blood sampling. Healthcare workers were recruited during the week of the UK lockdown, between 23 and 31 March 2020, and followed weekly for up to roughly 15 weeks. The V and J genes are TRBV6-1 and TRBJ2-1; TRBD1 fits 8 bases in the junction. This clonotype was obtained from an adult who was a healthcare worker with PCR-confirmed SARS-CoV-2 infection or an uninfected control (not recorded which). This specimen consisted of whole blood, obtained at baseline. The nucleotide sequence reads TGTGCCAGCAGTGAACTTGACAGGGGTAGGCAGTTCTTC. It codes for CASSELDRGRQFF.